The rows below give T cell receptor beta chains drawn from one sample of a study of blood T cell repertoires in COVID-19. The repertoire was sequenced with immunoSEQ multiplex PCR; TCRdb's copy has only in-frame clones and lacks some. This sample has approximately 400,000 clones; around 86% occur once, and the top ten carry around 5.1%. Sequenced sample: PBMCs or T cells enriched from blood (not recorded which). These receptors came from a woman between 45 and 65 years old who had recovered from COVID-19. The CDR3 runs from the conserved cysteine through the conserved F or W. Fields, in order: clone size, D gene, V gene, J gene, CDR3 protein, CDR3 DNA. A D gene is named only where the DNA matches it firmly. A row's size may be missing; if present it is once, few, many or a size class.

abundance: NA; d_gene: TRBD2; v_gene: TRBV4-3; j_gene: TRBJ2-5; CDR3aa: CASSQDTLARETQYF; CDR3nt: TGCGCCAGCAGCCAAGATACACTAGCGCGGGAGACCCAGTACTTC
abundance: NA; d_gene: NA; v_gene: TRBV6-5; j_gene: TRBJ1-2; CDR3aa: CASSYQSGGYTF; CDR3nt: TGTGCCAGCAGTTACCAGTCTGGCGGCTACACCTTC
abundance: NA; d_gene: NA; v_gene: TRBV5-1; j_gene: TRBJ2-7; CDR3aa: CASSLVPPGTPYEQYF; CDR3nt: TGCGCCAGCAGCTTGGTCCCACCCGGGACACCCTACGAGCAGTACTTC
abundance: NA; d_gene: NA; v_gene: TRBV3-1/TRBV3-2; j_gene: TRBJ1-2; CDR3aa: CASSQHQTRGELDYGYTF; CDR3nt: TGTGCCAGCAGCCAACATCAGACTCGGGGGGAGCTCGACTATGGCTACACCTTC
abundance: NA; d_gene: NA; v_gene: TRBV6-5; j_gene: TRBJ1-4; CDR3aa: CASSSASNEKLFF; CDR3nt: TGTGCCAGCAGTAGTGCCAGTAATGAAAAACTGTTTTTT
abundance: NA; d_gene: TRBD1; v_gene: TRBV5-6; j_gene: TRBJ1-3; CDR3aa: CASSRQGARGNTIYF; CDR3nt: TGTGCCAGCAGTCGACAGGGGGCACGAGGAAACACCATATATTTT
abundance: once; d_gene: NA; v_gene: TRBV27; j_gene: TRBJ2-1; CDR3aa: CASSSQATSQFF; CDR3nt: TGTGCCAGCAGTTCCCAGGCAACGTCCCAGTTCTTC
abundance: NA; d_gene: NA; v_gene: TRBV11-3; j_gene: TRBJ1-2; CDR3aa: CASSLARENYGYTF; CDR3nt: TGTGCCAGCAGCTTAGCTAGGGAGAACTATGGCTACACCTTC
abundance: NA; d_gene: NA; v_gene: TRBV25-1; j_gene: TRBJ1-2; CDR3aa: CASTPGRDTSNYGYTF; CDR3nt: TGTGCCAGCACCCCGGGGAGGGACACGAGTAACTATGGCTACACCTTC
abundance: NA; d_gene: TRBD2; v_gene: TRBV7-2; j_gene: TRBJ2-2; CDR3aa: CASSLWLAGGPDTGELFF; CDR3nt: TGTGCCAGCAGCTTATGGCTAGCGGGAGGGCCAGACACCGGGGAGCTGTTTTTT
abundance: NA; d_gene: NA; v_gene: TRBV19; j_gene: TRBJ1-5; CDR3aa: CASSSTRDTTYQPQHF; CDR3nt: TGTGCCAGTAGTTCGACACGGGACACAACCTATCAGCCCCAGCATTTT
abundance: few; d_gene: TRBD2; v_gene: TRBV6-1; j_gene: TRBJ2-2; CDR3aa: CASSAGTSGGRVYTGELFF; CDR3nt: TGTGCCAGCAGTGCCGGGACTAGCGGGGGCCGGGTGTACACCGGGGAGCTGTTTTTT
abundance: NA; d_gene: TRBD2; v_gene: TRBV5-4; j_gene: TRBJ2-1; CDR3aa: CASSLFPSSGSSYNEQFF; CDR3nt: TGTGCCAGCAGCTTGTTTCCCTCTAGCGGGTCGAGCTACAATGAGCAGTTCTTC
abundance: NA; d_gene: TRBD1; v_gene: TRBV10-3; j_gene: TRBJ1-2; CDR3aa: CAIGVGQNNYGYTF; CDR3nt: TGTGCCATCGGTGTGGGACAGAATAACTATGGCTACACCTTC
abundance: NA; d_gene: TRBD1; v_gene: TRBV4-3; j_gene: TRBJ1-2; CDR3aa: CASSPRQGLGYTF; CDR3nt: TGCGCCAGCAGCCCCCGACAGGGATTGGGCTACACCTTC
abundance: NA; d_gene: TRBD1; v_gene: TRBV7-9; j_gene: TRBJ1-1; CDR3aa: CASSAGQGILEAFF; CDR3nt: TGTGCCAGCAGCGCAGGACAGGGAATCCTTGAAGCTTTCTTT
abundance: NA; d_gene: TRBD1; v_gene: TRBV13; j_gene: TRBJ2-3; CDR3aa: CASSYRDSFPDTQYF; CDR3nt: TGTGCCAGCAGCTATCGGGACAGTTTCCCAGATACGCAGTATTTT
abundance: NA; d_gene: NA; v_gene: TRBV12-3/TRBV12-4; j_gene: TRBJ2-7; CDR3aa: CASSLTAYEQYF; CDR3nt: TGTGCCAGCAGTTTGACAGCCTACGAGCAGTACTTC
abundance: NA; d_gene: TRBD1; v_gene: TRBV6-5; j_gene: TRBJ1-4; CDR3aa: CASSYFGGQGDEKLFF; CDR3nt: TGTGCCAGCAGTTACTTCGGGGGACAGGGGGATGAAAAACTGTTTTTT
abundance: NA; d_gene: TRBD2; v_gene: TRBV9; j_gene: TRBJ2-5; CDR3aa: CASSTGLAGGTQYF; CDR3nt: TGTGCCAGCAGTACGGGACTAGCGGGGGGGACCCAGTACTTC
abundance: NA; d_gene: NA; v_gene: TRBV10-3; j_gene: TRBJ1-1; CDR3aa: CATQTVKNTEAFF; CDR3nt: TGTGCCACACAGACAGTAAAGAACACTGAAGCTTTCTTT
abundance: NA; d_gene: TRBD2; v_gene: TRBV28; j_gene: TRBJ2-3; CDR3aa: CASSSYGLVGPDTQYF; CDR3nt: TGTGCCAGCAGTTCATACGGACTAGTCGGGCCAGATACGCAGTATTTT
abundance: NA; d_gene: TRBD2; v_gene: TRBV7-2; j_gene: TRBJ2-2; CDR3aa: CASSLALAETGTGELFF; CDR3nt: TGTGCCAGCAGCTTAGCACTAGCGGAAACGGGGACCGGGGAGCTGTTTTTT
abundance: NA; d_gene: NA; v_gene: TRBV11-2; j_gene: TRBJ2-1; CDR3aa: CASSLDLWVTRNEQFF; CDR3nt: TGTGCCAGCAGCTTAGATCTATGGGTAACTAGAAATGAGCAGTTCTTC
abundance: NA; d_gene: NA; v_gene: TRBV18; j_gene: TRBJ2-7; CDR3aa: CASYAGYPLYEQYF; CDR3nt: TGTGCCAGCTACGCGGGATACCCCCTTTACGAGCAGTACTTC
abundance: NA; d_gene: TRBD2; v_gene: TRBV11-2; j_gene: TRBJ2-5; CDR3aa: CASSFGTSGGAWEKTQYF; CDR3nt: TGTGCCAGCAGCTTTGGGACTAGCGGGGGGGCCTGGGAAAAGACCCAGTACTTC
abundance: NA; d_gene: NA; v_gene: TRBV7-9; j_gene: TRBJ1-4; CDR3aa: CASSQFVRGPLRSEKLFF; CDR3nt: TGTGCCAGCAGCCAGTTTGTCAGGGGCCCCCTAAGGAGTGAAAAACTGTTTTTT
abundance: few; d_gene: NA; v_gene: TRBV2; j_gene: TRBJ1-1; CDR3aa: CASSRGWNTEAFF; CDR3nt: TGTGCCAGCAGTCGCGGGTGGAACACTGAAGCTTTCTTT
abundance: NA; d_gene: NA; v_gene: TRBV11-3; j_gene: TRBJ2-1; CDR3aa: CASSLGPGNEQFF; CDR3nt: TGTGCCAGCAGCTTAGGTCCGGGCAATGAGCAGTTCTTC
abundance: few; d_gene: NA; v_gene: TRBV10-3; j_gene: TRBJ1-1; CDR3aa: CAISESRGNTEAFF; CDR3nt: TGTGCCATCAGTGAGTCGAGAGGGAACACTGAAGCTTTCTTT
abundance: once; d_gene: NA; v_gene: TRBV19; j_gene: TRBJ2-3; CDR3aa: CASSIDPTGARTDTQYF; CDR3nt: TGTGCCAGTAGTATAGACCCGACGGGAGCACGCACAGATACGCAGTATTTT
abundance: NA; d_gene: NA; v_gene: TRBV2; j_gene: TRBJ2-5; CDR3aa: CASRQRWLETQYF; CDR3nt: TGTGCCAGCAGACAGCGGTGGTTGGAGACCCAGTACTTC
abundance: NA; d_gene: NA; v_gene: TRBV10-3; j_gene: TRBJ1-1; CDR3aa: CAISEHQGFTEAFF; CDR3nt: TGTGCCATCAGCGAACATCAGGGTTTTACTGAAGCTTTCTTT
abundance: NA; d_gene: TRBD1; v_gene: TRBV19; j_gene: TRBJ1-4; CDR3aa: CAIRQGRKLFF; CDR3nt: TGTGCCATCAGACAGGGTCGAAAACTGTTTTTT
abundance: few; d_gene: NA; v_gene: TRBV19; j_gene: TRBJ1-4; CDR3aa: CASSIGGRGEKLFF; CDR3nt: TGTGCCAGTAGTATTGGCGGACGGGGTGAAAAACTGTTTTTT
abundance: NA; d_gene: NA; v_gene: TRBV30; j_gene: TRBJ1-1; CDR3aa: CAWTRDYKLNTEAFF; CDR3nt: TGTGCCTGGACCCGGGATTACAAATTGAACACTGAAGCTTTCTTT
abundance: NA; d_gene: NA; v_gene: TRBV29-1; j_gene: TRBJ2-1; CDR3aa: CSGGGMVSHNEQFF; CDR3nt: TGCAGCGGCGGAGGGATGGTCTCTCACAATGAGCAGTTCTTC
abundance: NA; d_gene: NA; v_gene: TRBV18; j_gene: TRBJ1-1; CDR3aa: CASSPRQGQAFF; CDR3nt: TGTGCCAGCTCACCACGGCAGGGCCAAGCTTTCTTT
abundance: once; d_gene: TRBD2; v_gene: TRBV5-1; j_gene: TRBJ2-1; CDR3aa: CASSSGTSDEQFF; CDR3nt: TGCGCCAGCAGCTCCGGGACTAGCGATGAGCAGTTCTTC
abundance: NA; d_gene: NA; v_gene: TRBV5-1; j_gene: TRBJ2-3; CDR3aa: CASSVVSGGGTDTQYF; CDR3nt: TGCGCCAGCAGCGTAGTTTCCGGTGGAGGCACAGATACGCAGTATTTT